This TCR beta chain was observed in a study of early stage breast cancer tumors. Study-wide results and limits: Comparing each tissue with blood distinguished tumor from normal in about 85% of the 16 patients.

Worth noting for this clone: The antigen is unknown.

The repertoire was sequenced with immunoSEQ multiplex PCR; TCRdb's copy has only in-frame clones and lacks some. The repertoire holds roughly 30,000 clones, less than 85% seen once, with about 13% in the top ten. Germline-derived CDR1 and CDR2 are SGHDN and FVKESK. Trimming took 1 base from V and 5 from J; bases not matched to a gene: 14. This CDR3 region has 17 residues. Sequencing was done on a sample of blood. This chain uses TRBV14 with TRBJ2-7; 7 nucleotides match TRBD2. This TCR derives from a person in their 60s with breast cancer. This CDR3 is CASSQGMFTGREDEQYF. The CDR3 DNA sequence: TGTGCCAGCAGCCAAGGCATGTTTACGGGGAGGGAAGACGAGCAGTACTTC.